Below, 23 T cell receptor beta chains from the same sample are listed, as sequenced in a study of T cell responses to AZD1222 COVID-19 vaccine (dated by TCRdb to the early 2020s). The time point label corresponds to: about 28 days (+/-7) after the second vaccine dose. Receptor libraries were prepared by the immunoSEQ multiplex PCR assay. Here the immuneACCESS table is served through TCRdb, limited to in-frame sequences with V and J called. Missing clones are a known gap in these copies; in checked studies unresolved V genes cover under half, and the rest lacks a known reason. In all, the sample holds 100,000 to 130,000 clones, and 80% to 95% of those were seen once. The top ten hold more than 8% of the sample. The sequenced sample was peripheral blood, obtained 28 days after the second AZD1222 dose. These receptors were collected from an adult who received the AZD1222 COVID-19 vaccine.

This clone showed up just once. The chain combines TRBV19 with TRBJ1-1; TRBD1 aligns across 8 bases. Trimming cost V 5 bases and J 3 bases; bases outside gene matches: 2. This CDR3 region has 13 residues. Germline CDR1 reads LNHDA; CDR2 reads SQIVND (reference sequence). The CDR3 loop is CASSSDRDTEAFF. The CDR3 DNA follows: TGTGCCAGTAGTTCGGACAGGGACACTGAAGCTTTCTTT. The full variable domain, completed using reference TRBV19 and TRBJ1-1, is DGGITQSPKYLFRKEGQNVTLSCEQNLNHDAMYWYRQDPGQGLRLIYYSQIVNDFQKGDIAEGYSVSREKKESFPLTVTSAQKNPTAFYLCASSSDRDTEAFFGQGTRLTVV.

The chain couples TRBV6-1 to TRBJ2-1, with TRBD2 matching over 10 bases. The CDR3 runs to 15 residues. V lost 3 bases to trimming and J lost 3 bases; unmatched junction nucleotides: 2. Germline V gene data show CDR1 as MNHNS and CDR2 as SASEGT. The CDR3 DNA reads as TGTGCCAGCAGTGATCGACTAGCGGGCTACAATGAGCAGTTCTTC. It specifies CASSDRLAGYNEQFF.

This clone was seen a single time. This chain connects TRBV7-6 to TRBJ2-5; TRBD2 matches at 11 bases. The CDR3 is 16 residues long. Germline V gives CDR1 SGHVS, CDR2 FNYEAQ. The V segment lost 1 base and the J segment 2 bases; nucleotides outside the gene matches: 3. This CDR3 reads CASSLGLAGGQETQYF. The CDR3 nucleotides are TGTGCCAGCAGCTTAGGTTTAGCGGGAGGGCAAGAGACCCAGTACTTC.

V usage is TRBV29-1 and J usage is TRBJ2-3; D gene unclear. In germline, CDR1 is SQVTM, CDR2 ANQGSEA. CDR3 size: 13 residues. The V and J ends lost 1 base and 5 bases respectively, with 10 bases between them. This CDR3 is CSVEGRLQDTQYF. The CDR3, as DNA: TGCAGCGTTGAAGGACGCCTACAAGATACGCAGTATTTT.

The V call is TRBV5-1, the J call TRBJ2-3; 8 bases map to TRBD2. Germline CDR1 is SGHRS and CDR2 is YFSETQ. V dropped 4 bases and J dropped 6; count of bases not matched to a gene: 10. The CDR3 length is 15 residues. CDR3 residues: CASSPEERGRDTQYF. In nucleotides, the CDR3 is TGCGCCAGCAGCCCGGAGGAGCGGGGGAGGGATACGCAGTATTTT.

This clone has only one observation. The chain combines TRBV6-2 or TRBV6-3 with TRBJ1-6; D uncertain. This CDR3 region has 14 residues. Germline V gene sequence: CDR1 MNHEY, CDR2 SVGEGT. Trimming removed 2 bases at V and 3 bases at J, with 5 bases between. The CDR3 bases are TGTGCCAGCAGTTACGGCCACTATAATTCACCCCTCCACTTT. It encodes CASSYGHYNSPLHF.

There are a few counts of this clone. The genes are TRBV18 and TRBJ1-2, with a tentative D call TRBD1 (6 bases). Germline V gene lookup returns CDR1 KGHSH and CDR2 LQKENI. CDR3 length: 16 residues. Trimming stripped 6 bases from V and 4 bases from J, with 21 bases between. The CDR3 reads CASSELPSGVRYGYTF. In DNA, the CDR3 is TGTGCCAGCTCCGAACTACCATCAGGGGTCCGCTATGGCTACACCTTC.

V is TRBV20-1 and J is TRBJ1-1; a possible D gene is TRBD1 (5 bases). CDR1 and CDR2 (germline): DFQATT, SNEGSKA (reference sequence). This CDR3 spans 11 amino acids. The ends were cut back, 5 bases at V and 5 bases at J, with 9 bases in the middle. For the CDR3, the DNA is TGCAGTGCTCTCCGACAGACTGAAGCTTTCTTT. The encoded protein is CSALRQTEAFF.

This clone was counted once. The chain links TRBV9 to TRBJ1-4, with TRBD1 matching over 8 bases. The junction had 11 bases not matched to a gene; V was cut back by 3 bases and J by 7 bases. The length of the CDR3 is 16 residues. CDR1 is SGDLS, CDR2 YYNGEE, per germline. The CDR3 DNA follows: TGTGCCAGCAGCGCGGGGGGACAGGCTTGGACTGAAAAACTGTTTTTT. This sequence encodes CASSAGGQAWTEKLFF.

V and J are TRBV11-2 and TRBJ1-4; D gene ambiguous. CDR3 length equals 14 residues. V lost 6 bases and J lost 4, with 12 bases in between. Germline V CDR1 and CDR2: SGHAT, FQNNGV. The CDR3 nucleotides are TGTGCCAGCAGTACGCGGACCATTAATGAAAAACTGTTTTTT. Translating gives CASSTRTINEKLFF. The complete variable domain, with remaining parts taken from reference TRBV11-2 and TRBJ1-4, reads EAGVAQSPRYKIIEKRQSVAFWCNPISGHATLYWYQQILGQGPKLLIQFQNNGVVDDSQLPKDRFSAERLKGVDSTLKIQPAKLEDSAVYLCASSTRTINEKLFFGSGTQLSVL.

In the case of this clone: This specimen includes other DNA sequences encoding the same CDR3. The chain recombines TRBV19 with TRBJ1-2, with TRBD1 matching over 9 bases. This CDR3 has 14 residues. Losses at the gene ends were 5 bases for V and 1 base for J; bases not matched to a gene: 2. CDR1 is LNHDA and CDR2 is SQIVND in the germline V gene (reference sequence). The CDR3 coding sequence is TGTGCCAGTAGTCCGGGACAGGGTAACTATGGCTACACCTTC. It codes for CASSPGQGNYGYTF.

CDR3 sequence reads: CASSIALRGGPEAFF. The CDR3 nucleotides are TGTGCCAGTAGTATAGCTCTAAGGGGGGGTCCTGAAGCTTTCTTT. The V call is TRBV19, the J call TRBJ1-1, with D maybe TRBD1 (6 bases). CDR3 length: 15 residues. Germline assignment: CDR1 LNHDA and CDR2 SQIVND (reference sequence). V was trimmed by 1 base and J by 6 bases, leaving 15 bases between them.

This chain connects TRBV7-3 to TRBJ2-3, with D possibly being TRBD1 (5 bases). The V gene lost 0 bases and the J gene lost 2 bases, with 9 bases spanning the gap. The CDR3 consists of 15 residues. In germline, CDR1 is SGHTA, CDR2 FQGTGA. The CDR3 is CASSLTGQPTDTQYF. For the CDR3, the DNA is TGTGCCAGCAGCTTAACGGGGCAGCCCACAGATACGCAGTATTTT. Using reference TRBV7-3 and TRBJ2-3 for the parts outside the CDR3, the full variable domain is GAGVSQTPSNKVTEKGKYVELRCDPISGHTALYWYRQSLGQGPEFLIYFQGTGAADDSGLPNDRFFAVRPEGSVSTLKIQRTERGDSAVYLCASSLTGQPTDTQYFGPGTRLTVL.

The V and J genes are TRBV11-2 and TRBJ2-7; 9 bases map to TRBD1. This CDR3 comprises 18 residues. With V trimmed by 5 bases and J by 6 bases, 20 bases remained unmatched. Germline CDR1 SGHAT, CDR2 FQNNGV. The CDR3 sequence is CASSLSPDRGGIAGEQYF. In nucleotides, the CDR3 is TGTGCCAGCAGCCTTAGTCCGGACAGGGGAGGTATAGCTGGCGAGCAGTACTTC.

The chain recombines TRBV6-2 or TRBV6-3 with TRBJ2-7; a possible D gene is TRBD2 (5 bases). Trimming took off 1 base at V and 3 bases at J, with 10 bases between the two ends. The CDR3 is 14 residues long. Germline V gene sequence: CDR1 MNHEY, CDR2 SVGEGT. CDR3 sequence: CASSYLTGGYEQYF. The CDR3 DNA reads as TGTGCCAGCAGTTACTTGACCGGAGGCTACGAGCAGTACTTC.

V is TRBV7-6 and J is TRBJ1-1, with a weak D call TRBD1 (5 bases). Trimming took 2 bases from V and 3 from J, leaving 10 bases between them. CDR1 is SGHVS, CDR2 FNYEAQ, per germline. CDR3 size: 14 residues. This chain's CDR3 is CASSLSRGYTEAFF. CDR3 in DNA: TGTGCCAGCAGCTTATCGAGGGGATACACTGAAGCTTTCTTT.

The rearrangement links TRBV7-3 to TRBJ2-1; 11 bases fit TRBD2. The CDR3 is 17 residues long. The V segment lost 1 base and the J segment 6 bases; nucleotides outside the gene matches: 8. The germline V gene has CDR1 SGHTA and CDR2 FQGTGA. The CDR3 loop is CASSLRGSSGRSNEQFF. The DNA for the CDR3 is TGTGCCAGCAGCTTAAGGGGGTCTAGCGGGAGGAGCAATGAGCAGTTCTTC. Variable domain in full (rest from reference TRBV7-3 and TRBJ2-1): GAGVSQTPSNKVTEKGKYVELRCDPISGHTALYWYRQSLGQGPEFLIYFQGTGAADDSGLPNDRFFAVRPEGSVSTLKIQRTERGDSAVYLCASSLRGSSGRSNEQFFGPGTRLTVL.

The chain combines TRBV27 with TRBJ2-7; D not certain. This CDR3 region has 11 residues. Germline CDR1 is MNHEY and CDR2 is SMNVEV (reference sequence). V shed 6 bases and J shed 7 bases, with 10 bases lying between them. CDR3 nucleotides: TGTGCCAGCAGGCGACTTAATGAGCAGTACTTC. This codes for CASRRLNEQYF.

The rearrangement uses TRBV5-1 and TRBJ2-7; no clear D. This CDR3 spans 14 amino acids. Germline V gene lookup returns CDR1 SGHRS and CDR2 YFSETQ. V lost 0 bases and J 2 bases, leaving 9 bases between the germline ends. The DNA of the CDR3 is TGCGCCAGCAGCTTGGCCGGCAGACCCTACGAGCAGTACTTC. Its protein product is CASSLAGRPYEQYF. The full variable domain, in which reference TRBV5-1 and TRBJ2-7 provide the parts outside the CDR3, is KAGVTQTPRYLIKTRGQQVTLSCSPISGHRSVSWYQQTPGQGLQFLFEYFSETQRNKGNFPGRFSGRQFSNSRSEMNVSTLELGDSALYLCASSLAGRPYEQYFGPGTRLTVT.

This clone occurred once. The chain is built from TRBV5-1 and TRBJ1-5; D is undetermined. Trimming took off 0 bases at V and 3 bases at J, with 10 bases between the two ends. This CDR3 comprises 15 residues. The germline V gene encodes CDR1 SGHRS and CDR2 YFSETQ. CDR3 DNA sequence: TGCGCCAGCAGCTTGGATGGTCAGCCCAATCAGCCCCAGCATTTT. Encoded protein: CASSLDGQPNQPQHF.

The chain links TRBV6-2 or TRBV6-3 to TRBJ2-7; TRBD2 matches at 8 bases. V dropped 4 bases and J dropped 2; count of bases not matched to a gene: 7. The CDR3 is made up of 15 amino acids. Per the germline V gene, CDR1 is MNHEY and CDR2 is SVGEGT. The CDR3 loop is CASSFDSGVTYEQYF. Here the CDR3 DNA reads TGTGCCAGCAGTTTCGATAGCGGGGTTACCTACGAGCAGTACTTC.

This rearrangement joins TRBV28 to TRBJ2-1, with D possibly TRBD2 on 6 matching bases. The germline CDR1 and CDR2 sequences are MDHEN and SYDVKM. CDR3 size: 16 residues. V was cut by 7 bases and J by 6 bases, with 22 bases left in between. The CDR3 sequence: CASTGGALPGGNEQFF. The CDR3 nucleotides are TGTGCCAGCACCGGCGGGGCATTACCGGGCGGCAATGAGCAGTTCTTC.

The V call is TRBV19, the J call TRBJ1-4; TRBD1 aligns across 7 bases. There are 14 residues in the CDR3. Germline CDR1 LNHDA, CDR2 SQIVND (reference sequence). Trimming removed 3 bases from V and 10 bases from J; junction bases left unmatched: 8. CDR3 coding DNA: TGTGCCAGTAGTATGGGGAGGGGGCCCGGAAAACTGTTTTTT. Its protein product is CASSMGRGPGKLFF.